This passage covers 8 T cell receptor beta chains from one sample sequenced in a study of blood T cell repertoires in COVID-19. The data were produced by immunoSEQ multiplex PCR, yet TCRdb's version contains in-frame clones alone and is incomplete. Seen here are over 600,000 clones, 85% to 90% observed once, and the top ten hold around 0.3%. Sequenced input: peripheral blood. The receptors were sampled from a woman between 18 and 29 years old with acute or convalescent COVID-19.

This chain links TRBV14 with TRBJ1-1; no reliable D call. This CDR3 spans 13 amino acids. Trimming shortened V by 0 bases and J by 3 bases, and 5 bases separated the two germline ends. CDR1 SGHDN and CDR2 FVKESK come from the germline V gene. The CDR3 region is CASSQERYTEAFF. The CDR3 DNA reads TGTGCCAGCAGCCAAGAACGGTACACTGAAGCTTTCTTT.

J is TRBJ2-2 and V is TRBV5-5, with 9 bases identical to TRBD1. The ends lost 4 bases at V and 1 base at J; junction bases unmatched: 2. Germline V lookup: CDR1 SGHKS, CDR2 YYEKEE (reference sequence). CDR3 size: 15 residues. DNA for the CDR3: TGTGCCAGCAGCCGGGGACAGGGGAACACCGGGGAGCTGTTTTTT. Residues: CASSRGQGNTGELFF.

This clone was picked up one time. The chain joins TRBV13 to TRBJ1-2, with 8 positions matching TRBD1. The CDR3 spans 15 residues. CDR1 PRHDT and CDR2 FYEKMQ come from the germline V gene (reference sequence). After removal of 11 bases from V and 7 bases from J, the junction contained 18 bases not matched to a gene. The CDR3 DNA is TGTGCCGGAGGTACCTGGGACAGGAGAAGAAGTGGCTACACCTTC. Its protein is CAGGTWDRRRSGYTF.

V is TRBV6-2 or TRBV6-3 and J is TRBJ1-2; a weak D match, TRBD1 (6 bases). CDR1 is MNHEY, CDR2 SVGEGT, per germline. Deletions cut 6 bases from V and 7 bases from J, with 12 bases between. This CDR3 contains 12 residues. In DNA, the CDR3 is TGTGCCAGCAGCTTAACAGGGTTTGGCTACACCTTC. This encodes CASSLTGFGYTF.

This rearrangement joins TRBV7-9 to TRBJ1-5, with D possibly TRBD1 on 5 matching bases. Between the trimmed V and J ends, which lost 3 bases and 2 bases, there was a span of 8 bases. The CDR3 is 14 residues long. Germline CDR1 is SEHNR and CDR2 is FQNEAQ (reference sequence). The CDR3 nucleotides are TGTGCCAGCAGCTTGTCGACAGGCAATCAGCCCCAGCATTTT. Amino acids: CASSLSTGNQPQHF.

The chain carries TRBV3-1 (or the pseudogene TRBV3-2) and TRBJ1-5, with D maybe TRBD1 (5 bases). The germline CDR1 and CDR2 sequences are LGHDT and YNNKEL (reference sequence). The CDR3 sequence is 13 residues long. Trimming left V 4 bases short and J 5 bases short, with 9 bases between. The CDR3 spells CASSRQIHQPQHF. CDR3 coding DNA: TGTGCCAGCAGCCGACAGATCCATCAGCCCCAGCATTTT.

The rearrangement joins TRBV25-1 to TRBJ1-4; TRBD1 matches 8 bases. V dropped 4 bases and J dropped 4; count of bases not matched to a gene: 2. This CDR3 is built from 14 residues. Germline V gene lookup returns CDR1 MGHDK and CDR2 SYGVNS. CDR3 amino acids: CASSGQGYNEKLFF. DNA for the CDR3: TGTGCCAGCAGTGGACAGGGGTATAATGAAAAACTGTTTTTT.

Turning to this clone: Other DNA sequences in this specimen translate into the identical CDR3. V is TRBV20-1 and J is TRBJ1-2; tentatively, D is TRBD1 (5 bases). Trimming removed 4 bases from V and 2 bases from J, with 5 bases in between. Germline values: CDR1 DFQATT, CDR2 SNEGSKA (reference sequence). This CDR3 spans 11 amino acids. The DNA for the CDR3 is TGCAGTGCTACAGGGAACTATGGCTACACCTTC. It specifies CSATGNYGYTF.